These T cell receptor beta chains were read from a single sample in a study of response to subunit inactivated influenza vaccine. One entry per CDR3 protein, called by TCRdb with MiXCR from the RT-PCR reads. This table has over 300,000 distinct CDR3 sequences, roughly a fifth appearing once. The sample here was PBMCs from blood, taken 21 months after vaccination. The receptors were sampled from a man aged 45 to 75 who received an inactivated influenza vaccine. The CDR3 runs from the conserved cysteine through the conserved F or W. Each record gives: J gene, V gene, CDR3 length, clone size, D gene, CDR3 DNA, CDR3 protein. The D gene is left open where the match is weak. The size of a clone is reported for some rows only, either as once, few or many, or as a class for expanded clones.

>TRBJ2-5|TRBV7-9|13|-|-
TGTGCCAGCAGCTTTTTCAGACAAGAGACCCAGTACTTC
CASSFFRQETQYF
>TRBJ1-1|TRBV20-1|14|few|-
TGCAGTGCTAGACTTACGAGCGGGTCCACTGAAGCTTTCTTT
CSARLTSGSTEAFF
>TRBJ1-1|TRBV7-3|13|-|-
TGTGCCAGCAGCCAATCGCCACGCACTGAAGCTTTCTTT
CASSQSPRTEAFF
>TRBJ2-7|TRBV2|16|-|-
TGTGCCAGCAGTGAAGTTTCAGGGTACCTCTTCTACGAGCAGTACTTC
CASSEVSGYLFYEQYF
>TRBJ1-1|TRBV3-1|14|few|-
TGTGCCAGCAGCCAACACCCCGGGAGTACTGAAGCTTTCTTT
CASSQHPGSTEAFF
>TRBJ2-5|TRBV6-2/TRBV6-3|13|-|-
TGTGCCAGCAGTTACTCTACCCAAGAGACCCAGTACTTC
CASSYSTQETQYF
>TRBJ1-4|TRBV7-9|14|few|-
TGTGCCAGCAGTTTGACGGCAACGGCTGAAAAACTGTTTTTT
CASSLTATAEKLFF
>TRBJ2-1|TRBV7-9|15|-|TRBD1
TGTGCCAGCAGCTTGCCAGGGGGCTCCTACAATGAGCAGTTCTTC
CASSLPGGSYNEQFF
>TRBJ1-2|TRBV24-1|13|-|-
TGTGCCACCAGTGACCTAGGGGATGATGGCTACACCTTC
CATSDLGDDGYTF
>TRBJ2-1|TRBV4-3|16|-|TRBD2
TGCGCCAGCAGCCAAGATACTAGCGGGAGTATGAATGAGCAGTTCTTC
CASSQDTSGSMNEQFF
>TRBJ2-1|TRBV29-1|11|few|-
TGCAGCGGGGTGAGGGGGAACGAGCAGTTCTTC
CSGVRGNEQFF
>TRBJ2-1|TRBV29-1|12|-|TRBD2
TGCAGCACAGGACTAGCGGGAGGTGAGCAGTTCTTC
CSTGLAGGEQFF
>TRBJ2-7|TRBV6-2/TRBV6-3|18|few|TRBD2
TGTGCCAGCAGTTTCGGACTAGCGGGGGGGCGTCTCTCCTACGAGCAGTACTTC
CASSFGLAGGRLSYEQYF
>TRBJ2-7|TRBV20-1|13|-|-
TGCAGTGCTAGATACCCCCCCTCCTACGAGCAGTACTTC
CSARYPPSYEQYF
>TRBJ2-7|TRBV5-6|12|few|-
TGTGCCAGCAGCTTAATTAACTACGAGCAGTACTTC
CASSLINYEQYF
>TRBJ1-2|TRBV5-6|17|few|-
TGTGCCAGCAGCACGGGGGGCACCAATGCGGAGAGCTATGGCTACACCTTC
CASSTGGTNAESYGYTF
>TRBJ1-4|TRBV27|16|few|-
TGTGCCAGCAACTCCTCAGCGGGACATCCGAATGAAAAACTGTTTTTT
CASNSSAGHPNEKLFF